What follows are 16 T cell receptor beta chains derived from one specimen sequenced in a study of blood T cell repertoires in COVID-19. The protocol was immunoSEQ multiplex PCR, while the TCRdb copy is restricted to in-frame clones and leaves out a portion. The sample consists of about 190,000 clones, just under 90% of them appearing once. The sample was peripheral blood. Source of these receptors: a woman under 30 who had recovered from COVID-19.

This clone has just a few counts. CDR3 sequence (DNA): TGTGCCAGCAGTTCGAACTTCGTCGGTAGCCGTGCCCTTACGCAGTATTTT. Its protein product is CASSSNFVGSRALTQYF. V is TRBV7-2 and J is TRBJ2-3; D remains ambiguous. Germline lookup yields CDR1 SGHTA and CDR2 FQGNSA. V was shortened by 6 bases and J by 8 bases, with 27 bases between the two germline ends. This CDR3 spans 17 amino acids. Using reference TRBV7-2 and TRBJ2-3 for the parts outside the CDR3, the full variable domain is GAGVSQSPSNKVTEKGKDVELRCDPISGHTALYWYRQSLGQGLEFLIYFQGNSAPDKSGLPSDRFSAERTGGSVSTLTIQRTQQEDSAVYLCASSSNFVGSRALTQYFGPGTRLTVL.

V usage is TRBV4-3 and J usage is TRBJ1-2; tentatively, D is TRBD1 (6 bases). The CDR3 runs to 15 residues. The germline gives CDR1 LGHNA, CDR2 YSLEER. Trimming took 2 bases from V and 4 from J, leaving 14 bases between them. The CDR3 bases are TGCGCCAGCAGCCAAAGGAACAGGGAGAGCTATGGCTACACCTTC. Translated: CASSQRNRESYGYTF.

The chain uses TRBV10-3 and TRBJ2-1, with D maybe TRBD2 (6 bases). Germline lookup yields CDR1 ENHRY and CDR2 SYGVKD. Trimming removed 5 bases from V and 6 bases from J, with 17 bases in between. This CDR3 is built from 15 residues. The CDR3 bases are TGTGCCATCAGTCGGGCTCGGGGGATGGGCAATGAGCAGTTCTTC. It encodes CAISRARGMGNEQFF.

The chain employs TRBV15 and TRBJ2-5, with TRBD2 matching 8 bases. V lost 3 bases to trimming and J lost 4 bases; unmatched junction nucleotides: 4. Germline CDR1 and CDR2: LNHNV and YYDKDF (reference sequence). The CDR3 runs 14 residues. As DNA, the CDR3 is TGTGCCACCAGCAGGGGACTAGTGGGAGAGACCCAGTACTTC. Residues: CATSRGLVGETQYF. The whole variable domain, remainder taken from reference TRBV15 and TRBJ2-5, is DAMVIQNPRYQVTQFGKPVTLSCSQTLNHNVMYWYQQKSSQAPKLLFHYYDKDFNNEADTPDNFQSRRPNTSFCFLDIRSPGLGDTAMYLCATSRGLVGETQYFGPGTRLLVL.

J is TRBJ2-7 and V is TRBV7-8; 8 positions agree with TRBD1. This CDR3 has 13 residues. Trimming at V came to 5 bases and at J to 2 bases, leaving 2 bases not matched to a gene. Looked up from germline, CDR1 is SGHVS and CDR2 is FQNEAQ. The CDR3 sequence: CASSRDRTYEQYV. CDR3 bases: TGTGCCAGCAGCCGGGACAGGACCTACGAGCAGTACGTC.

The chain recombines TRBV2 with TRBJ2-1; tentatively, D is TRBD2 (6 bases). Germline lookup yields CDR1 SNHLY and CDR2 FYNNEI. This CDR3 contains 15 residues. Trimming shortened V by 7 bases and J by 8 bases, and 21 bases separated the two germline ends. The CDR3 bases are TGTGCCAGCACTAAGGGCGGGAAGTTTGGAGATGAGCAGTTCTTC. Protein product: CASTKGGKFGDEQFF.

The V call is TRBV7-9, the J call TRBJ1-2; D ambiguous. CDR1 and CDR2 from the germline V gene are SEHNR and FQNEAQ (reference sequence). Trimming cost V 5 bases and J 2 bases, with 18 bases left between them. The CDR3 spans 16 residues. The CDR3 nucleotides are TGTGCCAGCAGCACCTTCTATTCCTCCCCCAACTATGGCTACACCTTC. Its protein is CASSTFYSSPNYGYTF.

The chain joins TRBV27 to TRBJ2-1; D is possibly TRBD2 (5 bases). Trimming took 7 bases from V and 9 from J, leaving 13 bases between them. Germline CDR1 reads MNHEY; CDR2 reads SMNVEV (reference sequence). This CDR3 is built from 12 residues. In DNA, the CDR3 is TGTGCCAGCACGGAGGCCCACGGTGAGCAGTTCTTC. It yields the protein CASTEAHGEQFF.

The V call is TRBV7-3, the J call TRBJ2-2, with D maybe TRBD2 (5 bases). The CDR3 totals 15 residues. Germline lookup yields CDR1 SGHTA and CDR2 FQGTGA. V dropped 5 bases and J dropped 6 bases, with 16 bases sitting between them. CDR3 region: CASSRAALGAGELFF. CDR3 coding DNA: TGTGCCAGCAGCCGGGCGGCCCTCGGGGCCGGGGAGCTGTTTTTT.

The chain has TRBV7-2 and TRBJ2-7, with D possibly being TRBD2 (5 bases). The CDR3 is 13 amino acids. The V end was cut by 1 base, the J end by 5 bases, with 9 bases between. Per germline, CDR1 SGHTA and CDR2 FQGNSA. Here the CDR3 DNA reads TGTGCCAGCAGCTTAGTTTACGGGGACGAGCAGTACTTC. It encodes CASSLVYGDEQYF.

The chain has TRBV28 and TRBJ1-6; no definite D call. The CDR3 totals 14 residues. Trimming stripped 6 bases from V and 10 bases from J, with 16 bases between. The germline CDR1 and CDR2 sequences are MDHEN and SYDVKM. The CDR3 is CASSYGRVGSPLHF. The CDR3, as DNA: TGTGCCAGCAGCTACGGGAGGGTAGGGTCACCCCTCCACTTT.

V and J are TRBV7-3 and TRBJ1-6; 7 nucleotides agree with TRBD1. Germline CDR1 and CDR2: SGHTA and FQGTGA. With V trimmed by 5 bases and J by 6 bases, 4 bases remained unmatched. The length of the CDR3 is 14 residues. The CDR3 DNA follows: TGTGCCAGCAGCCGAGGGACAGCTAATTCACCCCTCCACTTT. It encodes CASSRGTANSPLHF.

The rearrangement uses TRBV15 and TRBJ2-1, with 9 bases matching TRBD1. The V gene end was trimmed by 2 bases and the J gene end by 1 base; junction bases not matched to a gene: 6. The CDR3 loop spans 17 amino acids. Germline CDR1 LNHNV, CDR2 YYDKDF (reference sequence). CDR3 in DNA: TGTGCCACCAGCAGACGACCGGGACAGGGATCCTACAATGAGCAGTTCTTC. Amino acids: CATSRRPGQGSYNEQFF.

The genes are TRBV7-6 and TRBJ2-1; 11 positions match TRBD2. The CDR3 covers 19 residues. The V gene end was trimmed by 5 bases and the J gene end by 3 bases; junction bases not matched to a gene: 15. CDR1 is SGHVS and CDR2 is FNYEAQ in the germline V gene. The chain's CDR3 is CASSLSGTSGSLRYNEQFF. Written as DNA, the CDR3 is TGTGCCAGCAGCCTATCCGGGACTAGCGGTTCCCTGCGCTACAATGAGCAGTTCTTC. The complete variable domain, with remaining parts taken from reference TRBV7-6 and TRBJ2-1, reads GAGVSQSPRYKVTKRGQDVALRCDPISGHVSLYWYRQALGQGPEFLTYFNYEAQQDKSGLPNDRFSAERPEGSISTLTIQRTEQRDSAMYRCASSLSGTSGSLRYNEQFFGPGTRLTVL.

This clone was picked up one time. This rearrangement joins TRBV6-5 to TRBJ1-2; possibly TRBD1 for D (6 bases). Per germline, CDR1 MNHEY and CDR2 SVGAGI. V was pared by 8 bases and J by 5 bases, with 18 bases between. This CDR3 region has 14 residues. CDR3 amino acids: CASSKDRGAYGYTF. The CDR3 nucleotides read TGTGCCAGCTCAAAGGACAGAGGGGCATATGGCTACACCTTC.

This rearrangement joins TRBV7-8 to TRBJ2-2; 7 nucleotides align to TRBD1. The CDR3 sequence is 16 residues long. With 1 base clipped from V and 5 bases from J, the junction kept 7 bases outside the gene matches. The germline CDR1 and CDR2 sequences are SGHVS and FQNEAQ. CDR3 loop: CASSLGSGGGTGELFF. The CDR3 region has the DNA TGTGCCAGCAGCTTAGGTTCAGGGGGTGGTACCGGGGAGCTGTTTTTT.